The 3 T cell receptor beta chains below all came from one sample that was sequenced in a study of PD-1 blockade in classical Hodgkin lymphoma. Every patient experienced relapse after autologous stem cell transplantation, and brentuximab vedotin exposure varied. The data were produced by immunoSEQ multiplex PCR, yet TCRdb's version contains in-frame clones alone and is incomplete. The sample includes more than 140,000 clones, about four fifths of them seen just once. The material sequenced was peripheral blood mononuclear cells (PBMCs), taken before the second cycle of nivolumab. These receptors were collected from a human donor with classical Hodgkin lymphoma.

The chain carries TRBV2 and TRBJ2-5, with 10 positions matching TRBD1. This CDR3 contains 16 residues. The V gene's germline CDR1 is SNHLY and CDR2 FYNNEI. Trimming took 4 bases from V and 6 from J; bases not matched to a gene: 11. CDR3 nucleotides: TGTGCCAGCAGTGGGACACCGACAGGGGGCGTAAAGACCCAGTACTTC. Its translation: CASSGTPTGGVKTQYF.

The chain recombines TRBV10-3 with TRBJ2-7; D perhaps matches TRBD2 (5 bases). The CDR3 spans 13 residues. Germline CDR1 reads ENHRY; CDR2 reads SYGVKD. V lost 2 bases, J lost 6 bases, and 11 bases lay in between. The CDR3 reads CAISEDEGGEQYF. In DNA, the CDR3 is TGTGCCATCAGTGAGGACGAGGGTGGCGAGCAGTACTTC.

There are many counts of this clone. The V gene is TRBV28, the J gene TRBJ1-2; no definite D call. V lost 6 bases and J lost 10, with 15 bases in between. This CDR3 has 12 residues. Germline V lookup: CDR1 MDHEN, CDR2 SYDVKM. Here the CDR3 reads CASREGIDSYTF. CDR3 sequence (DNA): TGTGCCAGCAGAGAGGGAATTGATTCCTACACCTTC.